Sequencing of this TCR beta chain was carried out in a study of blood T cell repertoires in COVID-19. As for the study in general: PBMCs, B-cell-depleted T cells, or T cells provided the cDNA or gDNA that made up the material.

This CDR3 is built from 15 residues. V gave up 4 bases and J gave up 2 bases; unmatched junction bases: 3. Germline V CDR1 and CDR2: MNHEY, SVGAGI. As handled by the study authors: Counts of nucleated cells, estimated from reference gene primer amplification, were obtained. Clones were read by immunoSEQ multiplex PCR, and TCRdb kept only the in-frame ones, dropping some. V, J and clone size reflect that table, while D and trimming were determined from the DNA. The table shows around 160,000 clones, with approximately 83% occurring only once. The V and J genes are TRBV6-5 and TRBJ2-2; TRBD1 agrees at 8 bases. This clonotype was obtained from a woman aged 55-70 years who had recovered from COVID-19. The specimen sequenced was PBMCs or T cells enriched from blood (not recorded which). CDR3: CASSLDRANTGELFF. The CDR3 DNA reads TGTGCCAGCAGTTTGGACAGGGCTAACACCGGGGAGCTGTTTTTT.